The 27 T cell receptor beta chains below come from one sample, sequenced in a study of CD8 T cells in ankylosing spondylitis. A single record per CDR3 protein comes from TCRdb applying MiXCR to the 5' RACE reads. The data contain 250,000 to 350,000 distinct CDR3 sequences, about 20% of them singletons. The source material was blood, either unsorted or a sorted T cell fraction (not recorded which). The receptors were gathered from a male donor with ankylosing spondylitis or in good health (not recorded which).

The chain is built from TRBV7-9 and TRBJ2-3; D ambiguous. Germline CDR1 and CDR2: SEHNR and FQNEAQ (reference sequence). Trimming removed 1 base at V and 2 bases at J, with 7 bases between. CDR3 length: 14 amino acids. The CDR3 sequence is CASSLVPDTDTQYF. DNA of the CDR3: TGTGCCAGCAGCTTAGTTCCGGACACAGATACGCAGTATTTT.

V gene TRBV5-6 combines with J gene TRBJ2-7, with D unresolved. Germline values: CDR1 SGHDT, CDR2 YYEEEE. The CDR3 length is 14 residues. V was trimmed by 5 bases and J by 3 bases, leaving 15 bases between them. The CDR3 bases are TGTGCCAGCAGTCCTATCCTAAGGCTCTACGAGCAGTACGTC. Translation gives CASSPILRLYEQYV.

This clonotype appeared a single time. Just one base apart from a much larger clone, this may be a read error. The V and J genes are TRBV5-1 and TRBJ1-4; 9 positions agree with TRBD1. V lost 4 bases, J lost 5 bases, and 9 bases stayed unmatched. Per germline, CDR1 SGHRS and CDR2 YFSETQ. The CDR3 is 16 amino acids. The chain's CDR3 is CASSIGTGTSNEKLFF. CDR3 coding DNA: TGCGCCAGCAGCATAGGGACAGGGACTTCCAATGAAAAACTGTTTTTT.

This chain connects TRBV18 to TRBJ2-3; possible D gene TRBD1, 5 bases. The CDR3 has 16 residues. CDR1 and CDR2 (germline): KGHSH, LQKENI. V lost 6 bases to trimming and J lost 3 bases, with 19 bases between them. The CDR3 sequence: CASSPAAFGATDTQYF. CDR3 DNA sequence: TGTGCCAGCTCCCCGGCCGCGTTTGGGGCGACAGATACGCAGTATTTT.

This clonotype was seen a handful of times. The chain is built from TRBV27 and TRBJ1-5; TRBD1 matches at 10 bases. The germline V gene has CDR1 MNHEY and CDR2 SMNVEV (reference sequence). With 5 bases clipped from V and 3 bases from J, the junction kept 7 bases outside the gene matches. CDR3 length: 16 amino acids. CDR3 loop: CASSHRTGGINQPQHF. CDR3 DNA sequence: TGTGCCAGCAGTCATCGGACAGGGGGGATCAATCAGCCCCAGCATTTT.

This sequence joins TRBV20-1 and TRBJ2-2, with D maybe TRBD1 (5 bases). This CDR3 has 14 amino acids. CDR1 is DFQATT, CDR2 SNEGSKA, per germline (reference sequence). V lost 0 bases and J lost 5, with 10 bases in between. The CDR3, as DNA: TGCAGTGCTAGAGAAGGGGCGGTTACCGGGGAGCTGTTTTTT. As protein: CSAREGAVTGELFF.

The sample holds a few counts of this clonotype. This chain connects TRBV29-1 to TRBJ1-3; TRBD1 is a possible D gene (5 bases). V was trimmed by 6 bases and J by 0 bases, leaving 6 bases between them. This CDR3 comprises 12 residues. From germline, CDR1 is SQVTM and CDR2 ANQGSEA. The CDR3 loop is CSVGDSGNTIYF. CDR3 in DNA: TGCAGCGTGGGGGACTCTGGAAACACCATATATTTT.

This clonotype was picked up a small number of times. The chain uses TRBV5-1 and TRBJ2-1; D possibly matches TRBD1 or TRBD2 (6 bases each). CDR1 and CDR2 (germline): SGHRS, YFSETQ. The CDR3 has 15 residues. V dropped 4 bases and J dropped 7 bases, with 18 bases sitting between them. CDR3 nucleotides: TGCGCCAGCAGCGGGAGGCAGGGGAGAATTAATGAGCAGTTCTTC. Its protein product is CASSGRQGRINEQFF.

This clonotype was seen a handful of times. V and J are TRBV6-2 or TRBV6-3 and TRBJ2-1, with 9 bases identical to TRBD2. This CDR3 spans 16 amino acids. V dropped 0 bases and J dropped 6; count of bases not matched to a gene: 6. The germline V gene encodes CDR1 MNHEY and CDR2 SVGEGT. The CDR3: CASSYSGGRASNEQFF. CDR3 coding DNA: TGTGCCAGCAGTTACTCTGGCGGGAGGGCCTCCAATGAGCAGTTCTTC.

This clonotype occurred a few times. The chain has TRBV9 and TRBJ1-1; the match to TRBD1 covers 7 bases. From germline, CDR1 is SGDLS and CDR2 YYNGEE. The CDR3 extends over 14 amino acids. V gave up 1 base and J gave up 6 bases; unmatched junction bases: 6. The CDR3 coding sequence is TGTGCCAGCAGCGTAACGGGTCAGGGGGCTGAAGCTTTCTTT. Amino acid sequence: CASSVTGQGAEAFF.

The chain combines TRBV5-6 with TRBJ2-3; TRBD2 matches 7 bases. Per germline, CDR1 SGHDT and CDR2 YYEEEE. The CDR3 is 16 residues long. V lost 4 bases to trimming and J lost 3 bases; unmatched junction nucleotides: 11. The CDR3 reads CASSRPRWGGTDTQYF. In DNA, the CDR3 is TGTGCCAGCAGCCGACCAAGATGGGGGGGGACAGATACGCAGTATTTT.

The chain combines TRBV3-1 with TRBJ2-2; tentative D call: TRBD1 (6 bases). The V end lost 0 bases, the J end lost 2 bases, and 10 bases lay between the germline ends. The CDR3 totals 16 residues. The germline V gene encodes CDR1 LGHDT and CDR2 YNNKEL (reference sequence). The CDR3 bases are TGTGCCAGCAGCCAAGATTGGGGGCGTAACACCGGGGAGCTGTTTTTT. It translates to CASSQDWGRNTGELFF.

The table lists this clonotype with a few counts. The chain has TRBV28 and TRBJ2-7, with TRBD1 as a possible D gene (5 bases). V shed 8 bases and J shed 6 bases, with 17 bases lying between them. Germline CDR1 and CDR2: MDHEN and SYDVKM. This CDR3 is built from 13 residues. In DNA, the CDR3 is TGTGCCAGCGGGTATAGGGGAACCGGCGAGCAGTACGTC. Protein product: CASGYRGTGEQYV.

This sequence joins TRBV3-1 and TRBJ2-3; D is undetermined. This CDR3 has 13 residues. In germline, CDR1 is LGHDT, CDR2 YNNKEL (reference sequence). Trimming left V 3 bases short and J 1 base short, with 5 bases between. Here the CDR3 reads CASSQNGTDTQYF. For the CDR3, the DNA is TGTGCCAGCAGCCAGAATGGCACAGATACGCAGTATTTT.

The chain joins TRBV2 to TRBJ2-1; D remains unclear. V dropped 3 bases and J dropped 0 bases, with 12 bases sitting between them. This CDR3 has 16 amino acids. Germline V gene data show CDR1 as SNHLY and CDR2 as FYNNEI. CDR3: CASSDVAQGSYNEQFF. The CDR3, as DNA: TGTGCCAGCAGTGATGTTGCCCAAGGCTCCTACAATGAGCAGTTCTTC.

This clonotype was counted once. The CDR3 DNA reads as TGTGCCAGCAGTGGGGCTAGCGGGAAACTAGATACGCAGTATTTT. It encodes CASSGASGKLDTQYF. The rearrangement uses TRBV12-3 or TRBV12-4 and TRBJ2-3, with 9 bases lining up with TRBD2. The CDR3 loop spans 15 amino acids. V lost 5 bases to trimming and J lost 5 bases; unmatched junction nucleotides: 8.

This clonotype was observed a handful of times. This chain connects TRBV11-2 to TRBJ1-6, with D tentatively TRBD1 (6 bases). This CDR3 is built from 17 residues. The V gene's germline CDR1 is SGHAT and CDR2 FQNNGV. V was trimmed by 6 bases and J by 2 bases, leaving 17 bases between them. CDR3 residues: CASRAPPGETYNSPLHF. The CDR3 DNA is TGTGCCAGCAGGGCGCCCCCAGGGGAAACCTATAATTCACCCCTCCACTTT.

The rearrangement joins TRBV19 to TRBJ2-6; no reliable D call. In germline, CDR1 is LNHDA, CDR2 SQIVND (reference sequence). The CDR3 is 13 amino acids. V lost 6 bases and J lost 4, with 7 bases in between. CDR3 bases: TGTGCCAGTAGGGAGTCCGGGGCCAACGTCCTGACTTTC. Protein product: CASRESGANVLTF.

The sample holds a few counts of this clonotype. This sequence joins TRBV28 and TRBJ1-5, with 10 bases fitting TRBD1. The germline V gene encodes CDR1 MDHEN and CDR2 SYDVKM. J was trimmed by 2 bases and V by 5 bases; bases with no gene match: 9. The CDR3 runs to 17 residues. Here the CDR3 reads CASSPGQGGPGNQPQHF. CDR3 DNA sequence: TGTGCCAGCAGTCCCGGACAGGGGGGTCCTGGCAATCAGCCCCAGCATTTT. The full variable domain, rest sourced from reference TRBV28 and TRBJ1-5, is DVKVTQSSRYLVKRTGEKVFLECVQDMDHENMFWYRQDPGLGLRLIYFSYDVKMKEKGDIPEGYSVSREKKERFSLILESASTNQTSMYLCASSPGQGGPGNQPQHFGDGTRLSIL.

In its sample, this clonotype was seen many times. J is TRBJ2-5 and V is TRBV20-1; no clear D. Germline assignment: CDR1 DFQATT and CDR2 SNEGSKA (reference sequence). V was pared by 4 bases and J by 2 bases, with 11 bases between. The length of the CDR3 is 13 residues. CDR3 sequence reads: CSANPYGQETQYF. The DNA for the CDR3 is TGCAGTGCTAACCCGTACGGACAAGAGACCCAGTACTTC.

This rearrangement joins TRBV7-3 to TRBJ2-1; possible D gene TRBD2, 6 bases. V lost 3 bases and J lost 4, with 13 bases in between. In germline, CDR1 is SGHTA, CDR2 FQGTGA. This CDR3 spans 15 amino acids. The CDR3 is CASSFTGTAYNEQFF. CDR3 nucleotides: TGTGCCAGCAGCTTCACCGGGACTGCATACAATGAGCAGTTCTTC. Based on the CDR3 plus reference TRBV7-3 and TRBJ2-1, the full variable domain is GAGVSQTPSNKVTEKGKYVELRCDPISGHTALYWYRQSLGQGPEFLIYFQGTGAADDSGLPNDRFFAVRPEGSVSTLKIQRTERGDSAVYLCASSFTGTAYNEQFFGPGTRLTVL.

Only a few counts were recorded for this clonotype. The V gene is TRBV10-3, the J gene TRBJ2-7; 10 bases fit TRBD1. Germline V CDR1 and CDR2: ENHRY, SYGVKD. The V gene end was trimmed by 4 bases and the J gene end by 0 bases; junction bases not matched to a gene: 3. The CDR3 runs to 15 residues. CDR3 protein: CAISARDRGSYEQYV. The CDR3, as DNA: TGTGCCATCAGTGCGCGGGACAGGGGCTCCTACGAGCAGTACGTC.

This clonotype was seen a few times. The V and J genes are TRBV20-1 and TRBJ2-3, with D possibly TRBD2 on 6 matching bases. Per the germline V gene, CDR1 is DFQATT and CDR2 is SNEGSKA (reference sequence). This CDR3 has 17 residues. Trimming cost V 6 bases and J 4 bases, with 26 bases left between them. The CDR3 nucleotides are TGCAGTGCGGACTTATTAGGGACTTTCTCTAAGGCAGATACGCAGTATTTT. Its translation: CSADLLGTFSKADTQYF.

V and J are TRBV30 and TRBJ2-2; 9 nucleotides match TRBD1. Germline V lookup: CDR1 GTSNPN, CDR2 SVGIG (reference sequence). This CDR3 is built from 13 residues. The ends lost 3 bases at V and 5 bases at J; junction bases unmatched: 1. CDR3 region: CAWSDRGTGELFF. The CDR3 region has the DNA TGTGCCTGGAGCGACAGGGGGACCGGGGAGCTGTTTTTT.

The chain uses TRBV12-3 or TRBV12-4 and TRBJ2-5, with D possibly being TRBD1 (5 bases). The ends were cut back, 5 bases at V and 4 bases at J, with 20 bases in the middle. This CDR3 spans 16 amino acids. The CDR3 reads CASSHQAAGSRETQYF. The CDR3 bases are TGTGCCAGCAGTCATCAGGCGGCAGGGTCAAGAGAGACCCAGTACTTC.

This clonotype was seen a few times. The V gene is TRBV5-1, the J gene TRBJ1-4; maybe TRBD1 (5 bases). The V and J ends lost 0 bases and 4 bases respectively, with 7 bases between them. The CDR3 has 14 residues. The germline gives CDR1 SGHRS, CDR2 YFSETQ. The DNA of the CDR3 is TGCGCCAGCAGCTTGGGACAGAATAATGAAAAACTGTTTTTT. This encodes CASSLGQNNEKLFF.

This clonotype was seen only a few times. CDR3 sequence (DNA): TGTGCCAGCAGCCTCCTCGCCGTGGTTAACACTGAAGCTTTCTTT. Protein: CASSLLAVVNTEAFF. This chain joins TRBV4-2 and TRBJ1-1, with D uncertain. The CDR3 is made up of 15 amino acids. Germline V lookup: CDR1 LGHNA, CDR2 YNFKEQ. The V end lost 4 bases, the J end lost 2 bases, and 14 bases lay between the germline ends.